This entry describes one T cell receptor beta chain. Trimming shortened V by 0 bases and J by 4 bases, and 7 bases separated the two germline ends. CDR1 SGHDN and CDR2 FVKESK come from the germline V gene. This CDR3 spans 14 amino acids. The sample comes from a study of CD8 T cells in Susac syndrome. The wider study: When their blood was taken, the Susac syndrome patients had either not yet had any therapy, were taking corticosteroids, or were taking intravenous immunoglobulin alone.

A quantity of roughly 0.5 to 1 ug RNA underwent reverse transcription using random hexamers. TCRdb used MiXCR to reprocess the immunoSEQ multiplex PCR reads, holding one entry per CDR3 protein. The sample has about 94,000 distinct CDR3 sequences, over 90% seen once. Source material: CD4+ T cells from PBMCs. The V and J genes are TRBV14 and TRBJ2-1; no reliable D call. The clonotype was recovered from a human donor with Susac syndrome. Here the CDR3 DNA reads TGTGCCAGCAGCCAAGATATTGCATACAATGAGCAGTTCTTC. Protein sequence: CASSQDIAYNEQFF.